This T cell receptor beta chain was captured in a study of CD4 T cell repertoires and nickel (dated by TCRdb to the early 2020s). Based on the germline V gene, the CDR1 and CDR2 sequences are MNHNS and SASEGT. Its CDR3 holds 15 amino acids, cysteine through phenylalanine. Kept here is only the CDR3 DNA, which spans 45 bases and is read in frame from base 1. V loses 7 bases, J loses 4 bases, and the germline ends lie 19 bases apart. The table lists this clonotype with a few counts. Its target antigen remains unknown. No base quality values were provided; no much bigger clone lies one nucleotide off. The library was produced with RT-PCR. These reads were obtained on an Illumina MiSeq. TCRdb reworked the public reads: Q25 trimming with fastp, MiXCR clone assembly, productive beta chains retained. All rows with the same CDR3 protein become a single entry with the most common DNA and genes. The sample table shows fewer than 400 distinct CDR3 sequences, and around 42% are seen once. The ten largest make up around 30% of the sample.

Here the chain combines TRBV6-1 and TRBJ1-2; perhaps TRBD1 is the D gene, with 5 bases matching. Sequencing was carried out using CD4+ T cells from blood, not recorded whether cultured. The receptor was derived from a human donor in a nickel allergy study, with or without nickel allergy (not recorded which). It is not recorded whether this sample comes from one donor or several. The CDR3 is CASIGRDPWVYGYTF. The sequence in DNA is TGTGCCAGCATTGGGCGGGACCCTTGGGTCTATGGCTACACCTTC.